The rows below give T cell receptor beta chains drawn from one sample of a study of cytomegalovirus exposure and HLA in healthy donors. Clones were sequenced by immunoSEQ multiplex PCR, and TCRdb holds only the in-frame ones, with some missing. The sample yields 250,000 or so clones, around 90% seen once. Material for sequencing was PBMCs. Every receptor here comes from a woman between 18 and 29 years old in good health and CMV-seronegative. Each CDR3 is given with its conserved first and last residue. A D gene is named only where the DNA matches it firmly. Rows may omit the clone size; those that give it use once, few, many or a size class.

CDR3 DNA	CDR3 protein	clone size	J gene	V gene	D gene
TGTGCCAGCAGCGTAGCGGCAGGGCCGGGCGAGCAGTACTTC	CASSVAAGPGEQYF	few	TRBJ2-7	TRBV9	NA
TGTGCCAGCAGGGGTATAGCGGGGCAGTACAATGAGCAGTTCTTC	CASRGIAGQYNEQFF	once	TRBJ2-1	TRBV7-6	TRBD2
TGTGCCAGCAGCTGGGGGCCGGGCTCTGGAAACACCATATATTTT	CASSWGPGSGNTIYF	once	TRBJ1-3	TRBV5-4	NA
TGTGCCAGCAGCGGTACTAGCGGTCTCACAGATACGCAGTATTTT	CASSGTSGLTDTQYF	NA	TRBJ2-3	TRBV9	TRBD2
TGTGCCAGCAGGAAGGGAGGGAGGGATGGCTACACCTTC	CASRKGGRDGYTF	NA	TRBJ1-2	TRBV2	NA
TGTGCCAGCAGCGCTGGAGGGGCGGTAACCGGGGAGCTGTTTTTT	CASSAGGAVTGELFF	NA	TRBJ2-2	TRBV9	NA
TGTGCCAGCAACTTAGGGGGCTCTCACGGGGAGCTGTTTTTT	CASNLGGSHGELFF	once	TRBJ2-2	TRBV25-1	TRBD1
TGTGCCAGCAGCCCCCGGGACAGTAATGAAAAACTGTTTTTT	CASSPRDSNEKLFF	NA	TRBJ1-4	TRBV7-9	TRBD1
TGCGCCAGCAGCCAAGAGCGGGGACGTAATAATTCACCCCTCCACTTT	CASSQERGRNNSPLHF	NA	TRBJ1-6	TRBV4-3	NA
TGCGCCAGCAGCCCGATACCAGGACAGGTTGAAGCTTTCTTT	CASSPIPGQVEAFF	NA	TRBJ1-1	TRBV5-1	TRBD1
TGTGCCAGCGAGAGGGGAGGAATAGGTGGCTACACCTTC	CASERGGIGGYTF	once	TRBJ1-2	TRBV19	NA
TGTGCCAGCAGCTTGAGGACAGGGGGTGAAAAACTGTTTTTT	CASSLRTGGEKLFF	NA	TRBJ1-4	TRBV5-8	TRBD1
TGTGCCAGCAGCTTAGCAAGACTGCCGAGCCTAGGCAAAAACATTCAGTACTTC	CASSLARLPSLGKNIQYF	NA	TRBJ2-4	TRBV7-9	NA
TGTGCCAGCAGCTATGGACTTTACACTGAAGCTTTCTTT	CASSYGLYTEAFF	NA	TRBJ1-1	TRBV14	NA
TGCGCCAGCAGCCAAGGGACAGGGAATACGCAGTATTTT	CASSQGTGNTQYF	NA	TRBJ2-3	TRBV4-3	TRBD1
TGCGCCAGCACCGGGACAGGGGTTCTCGCCTTCCAAGAGACCCAGTACTTC	CASTGTGVLAFQETQYF	once	TRBJ2-5	TRBV5-1	TRBD1
TGTGCCAGCAGACCACAGGAAGGCTATAATTCACCCCTCCACTTT	CASRPQEGYNSPLHF	NA	TRBJ1-6	TRBV27	NA
TGCGCCAGCAGCCAAGTAACCGGGGAACTCTCTGGCTACACCTTC	CASSQVTGELSGYTF	once	TRBJ1-2	TRBV4-1	NA
TGTGCCAGCAGTCAACCGACTAGCGGGGGGAAGAGTACGCAGTATTTT	CASSQPTSGGKSTQYF	NA	TRBJ2-3	TRBV28	TRBD2
TGTGCCAGCAGTCTTCCGGGACAGGACAATCAGCCCCAGCATTTT	CASSLPGQDNQPQHF	NA	TRBJ1-5	TRBV28	TRBD1
TGTGCCAGCAGCTTAGATGGAGGGTACGGTCAGCCCCAGCATTTT	CASSLDGGYGQPQHF	NA	TRBJ1-5	TRBV7-9	NA
TGTGCCAGCAGACCCAGGACAGCGAACACTGAAGCTTTCTTT	CASRPRTANTEAFF	NA	TRBJ1-1	TRBV2	NA
TGTGCCAGCAGATCACAGAATTCACCCCTCCACTTT	CASRSQNSPLHF	NA	TRBJ1-6	TRBV28	NA
TGCGCCAGCAGCTTGGCCGGGACAGGGGCAAATGAGCAGTTCTTC	CASSLAGTGANEQFF	NA	TRBJ2-1	TRBV5-1	TRBD1
TGTGCCAGCAGTGAGTTATATGAGTTTCTGAGCGGCCTTGAGCAGTTCTTC	CASSELYEFLSGLEQFF	once	TRBJ2-1	TRBV6-1	NA
TGCGCCAGCAGCTTCTTCCGTCAGGGGACGAACACTGAAGCTTTCTTT	CASSFFRQGTNTEAFF	NA	TRBJ1-1	TRBV5-1	NA
TGTGCCAGCAGCGACAGGGTCTATGGCTACACCTTC	CASSDRVYGYTF	NA	TRBJ1-2	TRBV28	TRBD1
TGTGCCAGCAGTCCGGAAGGGACAGGGGGGACTGAAGCTTTCTTT	CASSPEGTGGTEAFF	NA	TRBJ1-1	TRBV28	TRBD1
NA	CSVAIGTGGYPFF	NA	TRBJ1-1	TRBV29-1	NA
TGTGCCTGGAGTGTACTAGCGGGCAGGGGAAGGTATGGCTACACCTTC	CAWSVLAGRGRYGYTF	NA	TRBJ1-2	TRBV30	NA
TGTGCCACCCGGAGTGGTATTGCCCAGCATTTT	CATRSGIAQHF	NA	TRBJ1-5	TRBV27	NA
TGTGCCAGCAGTTACTCGCGACCGGGACAGCAGCAGTTCTTC	CASSYSRPGQQQFF	NA	TRBJ2-1	TRBV6-5	TRBD1
TGTGCCAGCAGTTCCCACCTATTTAATTCACCCCTCCACTTT	CASSSHLFNSPLHF	once	TRBJ1-6	TRBV6-6	NA
TGTGCCAGCAGGATGACTAGCGGGGACCCCCCAGATACGCAGTATTTT	CASRMTSGDPPDTQYF	once	TRBJ2-3	TRBV27	TRBD2
TGTGCCAGCAGTTTATTCCAGGGGGAGCTGTTTTTT	CASSLFQGELFF	NA	TRBJ2-2	TRBV28	NA
TGTGCCAGCTCAACCGGGACTAGCGGGGGCCTCTCCTACAATGAGCAGTTCTTC	CASSTGTSGGLSYNEQFF	NA	TRBJ2-1	TRBV18	TRBD2
TGTGCCAGCAGCTTGGAGCTAGCGGGCACAGATACGCAGTATTTT	CASSLELAGTDTQYF	NA	TRBJ2-3	TRBV5-4	TRBD2
TGCGCCAGCGCAGGGGGGAACTATGGCTACACCTTC	CASAGGNYGYTF	NA	TRBJ1-2	TRBV4-3	TRBD1
TGTGCCAGCAGTTCTCTGACAGGACGGAGAAACACCATATATTTT	CASSSLTGRRNTIYF	once	TRBJ1-3	TRBV6-5	NA
TGTGCCACCAGCAGAGATATACAGGGCAGCACAGATACGCAGTATTTT	CATSRDIQGSTDTQYF	once	TRBJ2-3	TRBV15	NA
TGTGCCAGTGGCGGCTACAATGAGCAGTTCTTC	CASGGYNEQFF	NA	TRBJ2-1	TRBV27	NA
TGTGCCAGCAGTGAAATGGGACAGGGTAATTCACCCCTCCACTTT	CASSEMGQGNSPLHF	NA	TRBJ1-6	TRBV2	TRBD1
TGTGCCACCAGCGCCCTTAACAGGGGGTCGGGACAGCCCCAGCATTTT	CATSALNRGSGQPQHF	NA	TRBJ1-5	TRBV19	TRBD1
TGTGCCAGTAGAGCAGGGGGGAGCTCCTACAATGAGCAGTTCTTC	CASRAGGSSYNEQFF	NA	TRBJ2-1	TRBV19	NA
TGTGCCAGCAGTCCCCCACAGGAACCCTATGGCTACACCTTC	CASSPPQEPYGYTF	few	TRBJ1-2	TRBV6-5	NA
TGTGCCAGCAGCGCCATATGGGACAGGCGTTCCAAAGAGACCCAGTACTTC	CASSAIWDRRSKETQYF	NA	TRBJ2-5	TRBV21-1	NA
TGTGCCAGCAGTGCCGGGGTGCGGGGGGACCATGAGCAGTTCTTC	CASSAGVRGDHEQFF	NA	TRBJ2-1	TRBV28	TRBD2
TGTGCCAGTAGTAGTGCGGGGGGCTATTACAATGAGCAGTTCTTC	CASSSAGGYYNEQFF	NA	TRBJ2-1	TRBV19	TRBD2
TGTGCCAGCAGCTTCCAGACAGGGGGCTTCCCTGAAGCTTTCTTT	CASSFQTGGFPEAFF	NA	TRBJ1-1	TRBV7-9	TRBD1
TGTGCCAGCAGTGGGACAGGGGGCACGGGTAATGAAAAACTGTTTTTT	CASSGTGGTGNEKLFF	NA	TRBJ1-4	TRBV28	TRBD1
TGTGCCAGCATCTCGGACTTTGTAGGTAGTACTGAAGCTTTCTTT	CASISDFVGSTEAFF	NA	TRBJ1-1	TRBV6-1	NA
TGCAGCGTTGCGCGCACTGAAGCTTTCTTT	CSVARTEAFF	NA	TRBJ1-1	TRBV29-1	NA
TGTGCCAGCAGCTTAGGTTCGGGTAATCAGCCCCAGCATTTT	CASSLGSGNQPQHF	NA	TRBJ1-5	TRBV7-6	NA
TGCGCCAGCAGTGAGTCTTCGGACATCGCCTATGGCTACACCTTC	CASSESSDIAYGYTF	once	TRBJ1-2	TRBV10-1	NA
TGTGCCAGCAGTTACCGGGACACTAATTCACCCCTCCACTTT	CASSYRDTNSPLHF	NA	TRBJ1-6	TRBV6-5	NA